This paragraph covers one TCR beta chain sequence. The entry originates in a study of cytomegalovirus exposure and HLA in healthy donors. The length of the CDR3 is 14 residues. Germline CDR1 LNHDA, CDR2 SQIVND (reference sequence). The V and J ends lost 6 bases and 2 bases respectively, with 13 bases between them. Vbeta (60) and Jbeta (13) primers were used in the PCR. Only in-frame clones appear in the TCRdb table, and some are missing; sequencing was by immunoSEQ multiplex PCR. Among fewer than 200,000 clones listed, 68% were seen once. J is TRBJ1-2 and V is TRBV19; a possible D gene is TRBD1 (5 bases). The specimen was PBMCs. The TCR was taken from a man aged 50-60 years in good health and CMV-seronegative. The CDR3 DNA sequence: TGTGCCAGTAGAAATAGGGGCACCAACTATGGCTACACCTTC. This codes for CASRNRGTNYGYTF.